Following are 26 T cell receptor beta chains from one sample sequenced in a study of OX40 agonist ivuxolimab in advanced cancers. Clones were sequenced by immunoSEQ multiplex PCR, and TCRdb holds only the in-frame ones, with some missing. The sample lists more than 60,000 clones, 80% to 90% occurring once. The input for sequencing was CD4+ or CD8+ T cells sorted from blood, taken in a trial of the OX40 agonist ivuxolimab. The receptors were sampled from an adult with an advanced solid tumor such as melanoma, head and neck, liver or kidney cancer.

A single count supports this clone. The chain is built from TRBV5-6 and TRBJ1-2, with a possible D match to TRBD1 (5 bases). With 4 bases removed from V and 7 bases from J, the gap between germline ends came to 20 bases. Germline assignment: CDR1 SGHDT and CDR2 YYEEEE. There are 15 residues in the CDR3. DNA of the CDR3: TGTGCCAGCAGCAATACATTTCAACTCAGGGTTGGCTACACCTTC. Encoded protein: CASSNTFQLRVGYTF.

The chain carries TRBV19 and TRBJ1-2; the D is unclear. The germline V gene has CDR1 LNHDA and CDR2 SQIVND (reference sequence). V lost 3 bases, J lost 4 bases, and 9 bases lay in between. The CDR3 spans 13 residues. The CDR3 spells CASSMSGFYGYTF. The CDR3 nucleotides are TGTGCCAGTAGTATGAGCGGATTCTATGGCTACACCTTC.

CDR3: CASSVALNTEAFF. In DNA, the CDR3 is TGTGCCAGCAGCGTAGCTCTGAACACTGAAGCTTTCTTT. The rearrangement links TRBV9 to TRBJ1-1; D call uncertain. This CDR3 region has 13 residues. From germline, CDR1 is SGDLS and CDR2 YYNGEE. V was shortened by 0 bases and J by 0 bases, with 3 bases between the two germline ends.

The genes are TRBV2 and TRBJ2-2; 9 nucleotides agree with TRBD2. The CDR3 totals 16 residues. The germline V gene has CDR1 SNHLY and CDR2 FYNNEI. V gave up 4 bases and J gave up 6 bases; unmatched junction bases: 9. CDR3 sequence (DNA): TGTGCCAGCAGTGGTTCAGCGGGAGGAGGAGCCGGGGAGCTGTTTTTT. Its translation: CASSGSAGGGAGELFF.

V usage is TRBV5-1 and J usage is TRBJ2-1, with TRBD2 identical over 7 bases. The CDR3 totals 14 residues. Trimming cost V 0 bases and J 6 bases; bases outside gene matches: 3. Germline V gene sequence: CDR1 SGHRS, CDR2 YFSETQ. CDR3 amino acids: CASSLASGANEQFF. The CDR3 DNA is TGCGCCAGCAGCTTGGCTAGCGGAGCCAATGAGCAGTTCTTC.

This chain joins TRBV19 and TRBJ2-3; D uncertain. The CDR3 is 11 amino acids. Germline CDR1 LNHDA, CDR2 SQIVND (reference sequence). Trimming removed 6 bases at V and 2 bases at J, with 3 bases between. CDR3 in DNA: TGTGCCAGTAGAAACACAGATACGCAGTATTTT. Encoded protein: CASRNTDTQYF.

This chain joins TRBV7-3 and TRBJ2-1; D is unresolved. Trimming left V 3 bases short and J 7 bases short, with 13 bases between. The CDR3 is made up of 14 amino acids. The V gene's germline CDR1 is SGHTA and CDR2 FQGTGA. The CDR3 nucleotides read TGTGCCAGCAGCTTGACGGCGGCTGATAATGAGCAGTTCTTC. It codes for CASSLTAADNEQFF.

This sequence joins TRBV15 and TRBJ1-6, with 8 bases matching TRBD1. CDR1 is LNHNV and CDR2 is YYDKDF in the germline V gene (reference sequence). CDR3 length: 17 residues. Trimming at V came to 3 bases and at J to 9 bases, leaving 13 bases not matched to a gene. CDR3 DNA sequence: TGTGCCACCAGCAGGGACAGGGAGCCGACGGGTAGTTCACCCCTCCACTTT. Its translation is CATSRDREPTGSSPLHF.

Here the CDR3 reads CATSRDPRPGANVLTF. For the CDR3, the DNA is TGTGCCACCAGCAGAGATCCGAGACCCGGGGCCAACGTCCTGACTTTC. The V and J genes are TRBV15 and TRBJ2-6; D gene unclear. Between the trimmed V and J ends, which lost 0 bases and 4 bases, there was a span of 10 bases. Germline lookup yields CDR1 LNHNV and CDR2 YYDKDF (reference sequence). This CDR3 region has 16 residues. Full variable domain (rest looked up from reference TRBV15 and TRBJ2-6): DAMVIQNPRYQVTQFGKPVTLSCSQTLNHNVMYWYQQKSSQAPKLLFHYYDKDFNNEADTPDNFQSRRPNTSFCFLDIRSPGLGDTAMYLCATSRDPRPGANVLTFGAGSRLTVL.

The chain recombines TRBV7-9 with TRBJ2-1, with no clear D. CDR3 length equals 15 residues. Trimming shortened V by 3 bases and J by 2 bases, and 11 bases separated the two germline ends. Germline lookup yields CDR1 SEHNR and CDR2 FQNEAQ (reference sequence). The CDR3 protein is CASSFGLRPYNEQFF. CDR3 DNA sequence: TGTGCCAGCAGCTTTGGCCTGCGCCCCTACAATGAGCAGTTCTTC.

This chain links TRBV19 with TRBJ1-5; D remains ambiguous. Trimming pared 3 bases from V and 2 bases from J, leaving 17 bases between. Germline V gene data show CDR1 as LNHDA and CDR2 as SQIVND (reference sequence). CDR3 length equals 17 residues. The CDR3 spells CASSISNRRAGNQPQHF. CDR3 nucleotides: TGTGCCAGTAGTATTTCCAATCGCCGGGCTGGCAATCAGCCCCAGCATTTT.

V gene TRBV18 combines with J gene TRBJ2-7; 15 bases align to TRBD2. CDR3 length equals 16 residues. V lost 0 bases to trimming and J lost 4 bases; unmatched junction nucleotides: 1. Per the germline V gene, CDR1 is KGHSH and CDR2 is LQKENI. CDR3 loop: CASSPPGLAGGYEQYF. CDR3 DNA sequence: TGTGCCAGCTCACCACCGGGACTAGCGGGAGGATACGAGCAGTACTTC.

CDR3 protein: CASRRTGTANTGELFF. CDR3 sequence (DNA): TGTGCCAGCAGACGTACCGGGACAGCGAACACCGGGGAGCTGTTTTTT. The genes are TRBV28 and TRBJ2-2, with 7 nucleotides matching TRBD1. CDR3 length equals 16 residues. The germline V gene encodes CDR1 MDHEN and CDR2 SYDVKM. V was pared by 6 bases and J by 0 bases, with 7 bases of the junction left unmatched. The full variable domain, in which reference TRBV28 and TRBJ2-2 provide the parts outside the CDR3, is DVKVTQSSRYLVKRTGEKVFLECVQDMDHENMFWYRQDPGLGLRLIYFSYDVKMKEKGDIPEGYSVSREKKERFSLILESASTNQTSMYLCASRRTGTANTGELFFGEGSRLTVL.

The chain has TRBV7-9 and TRBJ2-7; 11 bases agree with TRBD1. CDR1 SEHNR and CDR2 FQNEAQ come from the germline V gene (reference sequence). The V segment lost 0 bases and the J segment 0 bases; nucleotides outside the gene matches: 4. This CDR3 has 17 residues. Written as DNA, the CDR3 is TGTGCCAGCAGCTTAGCAGAGGGACAGGGGGACTCCTACGAGCAGTACTTC. Translation gives CASSLAEGQGDSYEQYF.

The J gene is TRBJ2-2, the V gene TRBV5-5; D remains unclear. V gave up 3 bases and J gave up 8 bases, with 14 bases separating them. CDR1 SGHKS and CDR2 YYEKEE come from the germline V gene (reference sequence). The CDR3 consists of 14 residues. CDR3 bases: TGTGCCAGCAGCTCCAGGTTGTATTCGGGGGAGCTGTTTTTT. Amino acid sequence: CASSSRLYSGELFF. The full variable domain, its missing parts supplied by reference TRBV5-5 and TRBJ2-2, is DAGVTQSPTHLIKTRGQQVTLRCSPISGHKSVSWYQQVLGQGPQFIFQYYEKEERGRGNFPDRFSARQFPNYSSELNVNALLLGDSALYLCASSSRLYSGELFFGEGSRLTVL.

J is TRBJ1-2 and V is TRBV7-2; tentatively, D is TRBD1 (6 bases). Looked up from germline, CDR1 is SGHTA and CDR2 is FQGNSA. The V gene lost 5 bases and the J gene lost 5 bases, with 9 bases spanning the gap. The CDR3 spans 12 residues. CDR3: CASSPGQYGYTF. CDR3 DNA: TGTGCCAGCAGCCCAGGACAGTATGGCTACACCTTC.

V and J are TRBV19 and TRBJ2-1; D uncertain. Germline CDR1 reads LNHDA; CDR2 reads SQIVND (reference sequence). The CDR3 runs 12 residues. With 3 bases removed from V and 3 bases from J, the gap between germline ends came to 3 bases. The CDR3: CASSIGYNEQFF. Here the CDR3 DNA reads TGTGCCAGTAGTATTGGCTACAATGAGCAGTTCTTC.

The chain is built from TRBV6-6 and TRBJ1-2; D possibly corresponds to TRBD1 (5 bases). V lost 5 bases to trimming and J lost 7 bases, with 17 bases between them. Germline CDR1 is MNHNY and CDR2 is SVGAGI (reference sequence). This CDR3 has 14 amino acids. For the CDR3, the DNA is TGTGCCAGCAGTGCCGGGACGGCTTTCTTTGGCTACACCTTC. Translated, it gives CASSAGTAFFGYTF.

V is TRBV19 and J is TRBJ2-7; 7 nucleotides line up with TRBD1. The CDR3 is 15 amino acids. Germline assignment: CDR1 LNHDA and CDR2 SQIVND (reference sequence). The junction had 8 bases not matched to a gene; V was cut back by 6 bases and J by 0 bases. This CDR3 is CASSGTAPYSYEQYF. The CDR3 DNA sequence: TGTGCCAGTAGCGGGACAGCCCCTTACTCCTACGAGCAGTACTTC.

The chain carries TRBV15 and TRBJ2-1; tentative D call: TRBD1 (5 bases). CDR3 length: 13 residues. The germline gives CDR1 LNHNV, CDR2 YYDKDF (reference sequence). V was shortened by 1 base and J by 6 bases, with 7 bases between the two germline ends. In DNA form, the CDR3 reads TGTGCCACCAGCAGAGGGCAGGGCAATGAGCAGTTCTTC. Translation gives CATSRGQGNEQFF.

The chain is built from TRBV7-9 and TRBJ1-1; D is ambiguous. The CDR3 has 15 residues. Germline lookup yields CDR1 SEHNR and CDR2 FQNEAQ (reference sequence). V was cut by 2 bases and J by 0 bases, with 10 bases left in between. CDR3 residues: CASSLSAGLNTEAFF. For the CDR3, the DNA is TGTGCCAGCAGCTTATCCGCCGGCCTGAACACTGAAGCTTTCTTT. The full variable domain, with the rest looked up from reference TRBV7-9 and TRBJ1-1, is DTGVSQNPRHKITKRGQNVTFRCDPISEHNRLYWYRQTLGQGPEFLTYFQNEAQLEKSRLLSDRFSAERPKGSFSTLEIQRTEQGDSAMYLCASSLSAGLNTEAFFGQGTRLTVV.

The V and J genes are TRBV28 and TRBJ2-3; TRBD2 is a possible D gene (5 bases). V was pared by 6 bases and J by 3 bases, with 16 bases between. Germline CDR1 reads MDHEN; CDR2 reads SYDVKM. This CDR3 is built from 15 residues. DNA of the CDR3: TGTGCCAGCAGACCGCGTCTGGACTCAACAGATACGCAGTATTTT. As protein: CASRPRLDSTDTQYF.

This chain links TRBV15 with TRBJ2-5; TRBD2 might be the D (6 bases). The end of the DNA is better explained by TRBJ2-7, so the J call may be wrong. CDR1 LNHNV and CDR2 YYDKDF come from the germline V gene (reference sequence). The CDR3 loop spans 15 amino acids. This CDR3 reads CATSREGLAEDEQYF. CDR3 nucleotide sequence: TGTGCCACCAGCAGAGAGGGACTGGCTGAGGACGAGCAGTACTTC.

This chain uses TRBV7-9 with TRBJ1-2; D not resolved. The CDR3 is 14 residues long. V dropped 5 bases and J dropped 5 bases, with 15 bases sitting between them. Per the germline V gene, CDR1 is SEHNR and CDR2 is FQNEAQ (reference sequence). The CDR3 sequence: CASSQAQSHYGYTF. The CDR3, as DNA: TGTGCCAGCAGCCAGGCCCAGAGCCATTATGGCTACACCTTC.

V gene TRBV4-1 combines with J gene TRBJ2-7; D remains ambiguous. V lost 5 bases and J lost 3, with 11 bases in between. CDR3 size: 13 residues. Germline V gene sequence: CDR1 MGHRA, CDR2 YSYEKL. The CDR3, as DNA: TGCGCCAGCAGCAACGGATGGGGCTACGAGCAGTACTTC. It encodes CASSNGWGYEQYF.

The chain is built from TRBV30 and TRBJ1-5; D remains unclear. This CDR3 contains 13 residues. The germline V gene has CDR1 GTSNPN and CDR2 SVGIG (reference sequence). Trimming cost V 1 base and J 4 bases, with 8 bases left between them. The CDR3 DNA is TGTGCCTGGAGTGAGGGAGGAAATCAGCCCCAGCATTTT. This encodes CAWSEGGNQPQHF.